This T cell receptor beta chain was recorded in a study of long-term antiretroviral therapy in people with HIV. General study results and limits: All blood samples came from the years 2004 to 2017, possibly under older ART regimens.

CDR3 size: 13 residues. With 1 base removed from V and 6 bases from J, the gap between germline ends came to 10 bases. Germline V gene lookup returns CDR1 MGHRA and CDR2 YSYEKL. All donors provided no fewer than one pre-ART and no fewer than two post-ART PBMC samples. Concerning this clone itself: The antigen remains undetermined.

A v3.0 immunoSEQ assay was performed at survey level. The data were produced by immunoSEQ multiplex PCR, yet TCRdb's version contains in-frame clones alone and is incomplete. The sample holds approximately 21,000 clones, 90% seen once. The sequence derives from a woman younger than 45 with HIV. This chain connects TRBV4-1 to TRBJ2-7; D is unresolved. The starting material was unsorted PBMCs, obtained approximately 4.4 years before starting antiretroviral therapy. The CDR3 DNA is TGCGCCAGCAGCCAAGGAGGTGACCGCGAGCAGTACTTC. Amino acids: CASSQGGDREQYF.